The text below deals with one T cell receptor beta chain. The antigen is undetermined. These data belong to a study of Ad26.COV2.S vaccination and SARS-CoV-2 variants. Across the whole study: Intramuscular Ad26.COV2.S doses were given once or twice, 56 days apart.

Data came from immunoSEQ multiplex PCR; TCRdb stores just in-frame clones and leaves some out. The repertoire holds approximately 400,000 clones, with 80% to 90% as singletons. The CDR3 covers 13 residues. V was clipped by 11 bases and J by 2 bases, with 16 bases between them. Per germline, CDR1 MDHEN and CDR2 SYDVKM. The treatment was: some 20 received Ad26.COV2.S at low or high dose, single or two shots; about five received placebo; per-sample allocation not given. Samples analyzed were those drawn on day 63 after the first vaccine or placebo injection. What was given as vaccine was an Ad26 vector encoding Wuhan-strain SARS-CoV-2 spike. General observations from the study: Breadth, reportedly substantial, characterized the spike-specific CD8+ and CD4+ T cell responses after vaccination. Participants given vaccine showed non-spike TCR breadth similar to that of placebo recipients.

The V gene is TRBV28, the J gene TRBJ2-7; D is perhaps TRBD2 (6 bases). The sequence came from a person between 18 and 60 years old who received the Ad26.COV2.S COVID-19 vaccine or a placebo. This sample comprised peripheral blood, obtained in a trial of Ad26.COV2.S vaccine versus placebo. The CDR3 coding sequence is TGTGCCTCGAAGGAGGGACCTACCTACGAGCAGTACTTC. It codes for CASKEGPTYEQYF.